The entry below gives a single TCR beta chain sequence along with its context. The antigen is undetermined. This sample is part of a study of cytomegalovirus exposure and HLA in healthy donors. At the level of the study: The same platform was used for the roughly 110 validation repertoires as for the roughly 670 first-cohort repertoires, as reported in a later analysis. Study-wide results and caveats: The study listed about 150 cytomegalovirus-associated TCR beta chains.

Germline V gives CDR1 SNHLY, CDR2 FYNNEI. The CDR3 contains 13 residues. Trimming cost V 5 bases and J 0 bases, with 8 bases left between them. Separate from the roughly 700-subject first cohort, the roughly 110-subject validation cohort was the one that the donors belonged to. Data came from immunoSEQ multiplex PCR; TCRdb stores just in-frame clones and leaves some out. Among 100,000 to 150,000 clones, 89% were seen once, and the ten largest hold 1.5% to 2%. Sequenced: PBMCs. This clonotype was sampled from a woman aged 18-29 years in good health and CMV-seronegative. The J gene is TRBJ2-7, the V gene TRBV2; tentatively, D is TRBD1 (5 bases). CDR3 nucleotides: TGTGCCAGCAGTCGCAGGGTCTCCTACGAGCAGTACTTC. Protein: CASSRRVSYEQYF.